This record covers a single T cell receptor (beta chain). The length of the CDR3 is 14 residues. V dropped 6 bases and J dropped 9; count of bases not matched to a gene: 10. CDR1 is MNHNS and CDR2 is SASEGT in the germline V gene. The sample belongs to a study of T cell responses to AZD1222 COVID-19 vaccine. Clones were sequenced by immunoSEQ multiplex PCR, and TCRdb holds only the in-frame ones, with some missing. This sample yields about 130,000 clones, of which 75% to 95% are seen a single time; about 2.7% belongs to the top ten. The sequencing here drew on peripheral blood, taken on day 0 of AZD1222 vaccination. The clonotype originates from an adult in good health. This rearrangement joins TRBV6-1 to TRBJ2-1; the match to TRBD1 covers 8 bases. The CDR3 is CASRGTGLRGEQFF. CDR3 in DNA: TGTGCCAGCAGGGGGACAGGATTAAGAGGTGAGCAGTTCTTC.